The rows below give T cell receptor beta chains drawn from one sample of a study of breast tumors, draining lymph nodes, adjacent tissues. TCRdb re-called the multiplex PCR reads with MiXCR, one entry per CDR3 protein. In the table there are around 130,000 distinct CDR3 sequences, 32% of which are singletons. Sequencing input: axillary lymph node tissue. These receptors all stem from a female donor with breast cancer. Some clones in this sample may be carry-over from other donors' samples. CDR3s include the opening cysteine and the closing phenylalanine or tryptophan. Fields, in order: J gene, D gene, V gene, clone size, CDR3 DNA, CDR3 protein. A D gene is named only where the DNA matches it firmly. The size field is filled for only some rows; it gives once, few, many or a size class.

j_gene: TRBJ2-2
d_gene: -
v_gene: TRBV6-1
abundance: many
CDR3nt: TGTGCCAGCCACCCGGGGGCGGGGACCGGGGAGCTGTTTTTT
CDR3aa: CASHPGAGTGELFF

j_gene: TRBJ1-5
d_gene: -
v_gene: TRBV20-1
abundance: -
CDR3nt: TGCGGTGCTACCGAAAGAGGGGGGAGCATTCAGCCCCAGCATTTT
CDR3aa: CGATERGGSIQPQHF

j_gene: TRBJ2-5
d_gene: -
v_gene: TRBV7-3
abundance: -
CDR3nt: TGTGCCGGCAGCCTATCGGGTACCTTGCAAGAGACCCAGTACTTC
CDR3aa: CAGSLSGTLQETQYF

j_gene: TRBJ1-5
d_gene: -
v_gene: TRBV27
abundance: -
CDR3nt: TGTGCCAGCAGCCCCCGCCGCGGAGGTCATCAGCCCCAGCATTTT
CDR3aa: CASSPRRGGHQPQHF

j_gene: TRBJ2-7
d_gene: TRBD1
v_gene: TRBV7-8
abundance: many
CDR3nt: TGTGCCAGCAGCTCTCGGACAGGGCGGGCCTACGAGCAGTACTTC
CDR3aa: CASSSRTGRAYEQYF

j_gene: TRBJ1-4
d_gene: -
v_gene: TRBV4-3
abundance: many
CDR3nt: TGCGCCAGCAGCCAAGATCCCTCCGACCCTAAAGAAAAACTGTTTTTT
CDR3aa: CASSQDPSDPKEKLFF

j_gene: TRBJ1-6
d_gene: -
v_gene: TRBV29-1
abundance: many
CDR3nt: TGCAGCGTCCTCAAGTCCGGGACCGAAAATTCACCCCTCCACTTT
CDR3aa: CSVLKSGTENSPLHF

j_gene: TRBJ2-7
d_gene: TRBD1
v_gene: TRBV6-1
abundance: few
CDR3nt: TGTGCCAGCAGTCACTTCGGGGACAGGGGCGACGAGCAGTACTTC
CDR3aa: CASSHFGDRGDEQYF

j_gene: TRBJ1-5
d_gene: -
v_gene: TRBV5-1
abundance: many
CDR3nt: TGCGCCAGCAGCTTGGGACAGGATCAGCCCCAGCATTTT
CDR3aa: CASSLGQDQPQHF

j_gene: TRBJ2-3
d_gene: TRBD2
v_gene: TRBV19
abundance: many
CDR3nt: TGTGCCAGTAGTGGCCGAGCGGGGGGGCTACCAGATACGCAGTATTTT
CDR3aa: CASSGRAGGLPDTQYF

j_gene: TRBJ2-6
d_gene: TRBD1
v_gene: TRBV6-5
abundance: few
CDR3nt: TGTGCAACTAACTCCGGGACAGGACCATCTGGGGTCAACGTCCTGACTTTC
CDR3aa: CATNSGTGPSGVNVLTF

j_gene: TRBJ1-2
d_gene: TRBD1
v_gene: TRBV20-1
abundance: -
CDR3nt: TGCAGTGCTAGGGGGACAGTGAGGAACTATGGCTACACCTTC
CDR3aa: CSARGTVRNYGYTF

j_gene: TRBJ1-3
d_gene: -
v_gene: TRBV19
abundance: many
CDR3nt: TGTGCCAGTAGTCCAATCCGGGACCCAGACTCTGGAAACACCATATATTTT
CDR3aa: CASSPIRDPDSGNTIYF

j_gene: TRBJ1-6
d_gene: -
v_gene: TRBV4-2
abundance: -
CDR3nt: TGTGCCAGCAGCCAAGGCGTAGCGGGGGGCAACCCTGGGTCACCCCTCCACTTT
CDR3aa: CASSQGVAGGNPGSPLHF

j_gene: TRBJ2-3
d_gene: -
v_gene: TRBV20-1
abundance: many
CDR3nt: TGCAGTGCTTCCCTTTCCTTAGCCACAGATACGCAGTATTTT
CDR3aa: CSASLSLATDTQYF

j_gene: TRBJ2-2
d_gene: -
v_gene: TRBV5-5
abundance: -
CDR3nt: TGTGCCAGCAGCTTATGGGAATATAAGAACACCGGGGAGCTGTTTTTT
CDR3aa: CASSLWEYKNTGELFF

j_gene: TRBJ1-2
d_gene: TRBD1
v_gene: TRBV28
abundance: many
CDR3nt: TGTGCCAGCAGTCCAGGGGACAGGGGAGGCTATGGCTACACCTTC
CDR3aa: CASSPGDRGGYGYTF

j_gene: TRBJ2-5
d_gene: -
v_gene: TRBV7-3
abundance: -
CDR3nt: TGTGCCAGCAGCCCATGGCGAGGAGAAGCCCAGGCCTTC
CDR3aa: CASSPWRGEAQAF

j_gene: TRBJ2-6
d_gene: -
v_gene: TRBV12-3/TRBV12-4
abundance: many
CDR3nt: TGTGCCAGCACCCAAGATTCTGGGGCCAACGTCCTGACTTTC
CDR3aa: CASTQDSGANVLTF

j_gene: TRBJ2-5
d_gene: TRBD2
v_gene: TRBV11-2
abundance: many
CDR3nt: TGTGCCACCAAGCGGGGGGAGACCCAGTACTTC
CDR3aa: CATKRGETQYF

j_gene: TRBJ1-2
d_gene: -
v_gene: TRBV6-1
abundance: many
CDR3nt: TGTGCCAGCAGGGCGGACAGCCTCTATGGCTACACCTTC
CDR3aa: CASRADSLYGYTF

j_gene: TRBJ2-3
d_gene: -
v_gene: TRBV2
abundance: many
CDR3nt: TGTGCCAGCAGTGCCCGACCCGGGACGACAACAGATACGCAGTATTTT
CDR3aa: CASSARPGTTTDTQYF

j_gene: TRBJ2-6
d_gene: -
v_gene: TRBV20-1
abundance: many
CDR3nt: TGCAGTGCTTCGGTTGGGGCCAACGTCCTGACTTTC
CDR3aa: CSASVGANVLTF